A selection of T cell receptor beta chains follows, all from one sample in a study of shared clonotypes between healthy human individuals. Measured with immunoSEQ multiplex PCR; TCRdb has only the in-frame clones, and not every one. Of approximately 2,200,000 clones in the sample, about 93% were seen once. The material sequenced was naive CD8+ T cells from PBMCs. The receptors here all came from a man aged 18 to 30 in good health. Some clones in this sample may be carry-over from other donors' samples. The CDR3 runs from the conserved cysteine through the conserved F or W. A D gene is named only where the DNA matches it firmly. Part of the rows lack a size; the others show once, few, many or a class for expanded clones.

- TRBJ2-1 - TRBV7-2 CASSLFNEQFF TGTGCCAGCAGCTTATTTAATGAGCAGTTCTTC
- TRBJ1-1 - TRBV28 CASTTPGGEAFF TGTGCCAGCACCACACCGGGGGGTGAAGCTTTCTTT
- TRBJ2-7 TRBD1 TRBV4-1 CASSQDPGRGSEQYF TGCGCCAGCAGCCAAGACCCGGGCAGGGGGAGCGAGCAGTACTTC
- TRBJ2-7 - TRBV29-1 CSVGDFTEQYF TGCAGCGTCGGGGACTTCACTGAGCAGTACTTC
- TRBJ2-7 - TRBV2 CASSETGQTNYEQYF TGTGCCAGCAGTGAAACCGGACAGACCAACTACGAGCAGTACTTC
- TRBJ2-7 TRBD2 TRBV2 CARADGRDEQYF TGTGCCAGGGCAGACGGGAGGGATGAGCAGTACTTC
once TRBJ2-5 TRBD1 TRBV4-3 CASSQDGIGTGALRETQYF TGCGCCAGCAGCCAAGATGGAATAGGGACAGGGGCTCTTCGGGAGACCCAGTACTTC
once TRBJ2-2 TRBD1 TRBV30 CAWGTGASNTGELFF TGTGCCTGGGGGACAGGGGCATCGAACACCGGGGAGCTGTTTTTT
- TRBJ1-1 - TRBV9 CASSVRDGIMNTEAFF TGTGCCAGCAGCGTGAGAGACGGTATCATGAACACTGAAGCTTTCTTT
- TRBJ1-2 TRBD1 TRBV11-2 CASSSPGTGGRKSSYGYTF TGTGCCAGCAGCAGTCCCGGGACAGGGGGTAGAAAGTCTTCCTATGGCTACACCTTC
- TRBJ2-7 - TRBV27 CASSLSGYGTYEQYF TGTGCCAGCAGTTTATCAGGGTATGGTACCTACGAGCAGTACTTC
- TRBJ2-7 - TRBV5-1 CASRGTTYEQYF TGCGCCAGCAGGGGCACAACCTACGAGCAGTACTTC
- TRBJ1-2 - TRBV5-1 CASSLDSAGGYTF TGCGCCAGCAGCTTGGACAGTGCCGGGGGCTACACCTTC
- TRBJ1-2 - TRBV7-8 CASTQEGRIGGYTF TGTGCCAGCACCCAAGAGGGTCGAATCGGTGGCTACACCTTC
once TRBJ2-1 TRBD2 TRBV10-3 CAISDTGLAVRPGSYNEQFF TGTGCCATCAGTGACACGGGACTAGCGGTTCGCCCAGGGTCCTACAATGAGCAGTTCTTC
once TRBJ2-5 - TRBV14 CASMGGDAGAEKTQYF TGTGCCAGCATGGGTGGTGATGCTGGGGCCGAGAAGACCCAGTACTTC
once TRBJ2-3 TRBD2 TRBV28 CASTPSGGEDTQYF TGTGCCAGCACCCCCTCGGGAGGGGAAGATACGCAGTATTTT
- TRBJ2-1 - TRBV9 CASSPGEQFF TGTGCCAGCAGCCCCGGTGAGCAGTTCTTC
- TRBJ2-7 TRBD1 TRBV4-3 CASSQDRGPAYEQYF TGCGCCAGCAGCCAGGACAGGGGGCCCGCCTACGAGCAGTACTTC
- TRBJ2-7 TRBD2 TRBV11-1 CASSSSGTLYEQYF TGTGCCAGCAGCTCTAGCGGGACTCTTTACGAGCAGTACTTC
- TRBJ2-1 - TRBV11-2 CASSSPREYNEQFF TGTGCCAGCAGCTCTCCCCGTGAATACAATGAGCAGTTCTTC
few TRBJ1-1 - TRBV6-1 CASSSRTTANTEAFF TGTGCCAGCAGTTCCCGGACGACAGCGAACACTGAAGCTTTCTTT
- TRBJ2-7 - TRBV7-9 CASSSRGVYEQYF TGTGCCAGCAGCTCCAGGGGGGTCTACGAGCAGTACTTC
- TRBJ2-3 TRBD1 TRBV18 CASSPRTGFVEVRTDTQYF TGTGCCAGCTCACCGAGGACAGGGTTTGTGGAGGTCCGCACAGATACGCAGTATTTT
- TRBJ2-7 - TRBV27 CASSLLSNSYEQYF TGTGCCAGCAGTTTATTAAGTAACTCCTACGAGCAGTACTTC
- TRBJ2-1 - TRBV6-5 CASSYMSSYNEQFF TGTGCCAGCAGTTATATGAGCTCCTACAATGAGCAGTTCTTC
- TRBJ2-1 TRBD2 TRBV11-2 CASTLLAASSSYNEQFF TGTGCCAGCACCCTTCTAGCGGCCTCGAGCTCCTACAATGAGCAGTTCTTC
- TRBJ2-5 TRBD1 TRBV28 CASHTPLTGGLETQYF TGTGCCAGCCATACCCCTTTGACAGGGGGCCTGGAGACCCAGTACTTC
- TRBJ2-1 TRBD1 TRBV29-1 CSVRGPGQGAYNEQFF TGCAGCGTTAGGGGGCCGGGACAGGGTGCCTACAATGAGCAGTTCTTC
- TRBJ2-5 - TRBV28 CASSFVGGKTQYF TGTGCCAGCAGTTTTGTAGGGGGGAAGACCCAGTACTTC
- TRBJ2-6 TRBD2 TRBV19 CASSTPGGGYYSGANVLTF TGTGCCAGTAGTACCCCCGGGGGAGGGTATTATTCTGGGGCCAACGTCCTGACTTTC
- TRBJ1-1 - TRBV28 CASRQPGDTEAFF TGTGCCAGCAGACAGCCGGGGGACACTGAAGCTTTCTTT
once TRBJ2-1 TRBD2 TRBV7-8 CASSLARPLAGAGEQFF TGTGCCAGCAGCTTAGCGCGTCCTCTAGCGGGAGCCGGTGAGCAGTTCTTC
- TRBJ1-3 - TRBV9 CASSVGSSSGNTIYF TGTGCCAGCAGCGTAGGTTCCAGCTCTGGAAACACCATATATTTT
once TRBJ1-4 - TRBV5-4 CASSYSNEKLFF TGTGCCAGCAGCTACAGTAATGAAAAACTGTTTTTT
- TRBJ2-1 - TRBV11-3 CASSSRGSYNEQFF TGTGCCAGCAGCTCTAGGGGTTCCTACAATGAGCAGTTCTTC
few TRBJ1-5 - TRBV27 CASSSTQGGQPQHF TGTGCCAGCAGCTCAACACAGGGCGGTCAGCCCCAGCATTTT
- TRBJ2-1 - TRBV5-1 CASSLPKNEQFF TGCGCCAGCAGCTTACCGAAGAATGAGCAGTTCTTC
- TRBJ1-2 - TRBV6-1 CASSEARELLYGYTF TGTGCCAGCAGTGAAGCAAGGGAGCTTCTCTATGGCTACACCTTC
- TRBJ2-7 - TRBV2 CASSEKLQTYEQYF TGTGCCAGCAGTGAGAAACTGCAAACGTACGAGCAGTACTTC
- TRBJ2-1 - TRBV10-3 CAISFPPGGVHNEQFF TGTGCCATCAGCTTCCCCCCGGGCGGTGTCCACAATGAGCAGTTCTTC